The clone carrying this T cell receptor beta chain is large. The antigen is undetermined. Profiled with immunoSEQ multiplex PCR; TCRdb holds only in-frame clones, not every one. The table lists fewer than 30,000 clones, about 80% of them singletons, with about 8.2% in the top ten. The sample originates from a study of a mutant IDH1 vaccine in newly diagnosed glioma. Whole-study context: Vaccine dosing followed radiotherapy by 4-6 weeks, or accompanied temozolomide cycles.

Regarding the study as a whole: Apparently unrelated to pseudoprogression were changes in the top peripheral T cell clonotypes.

V dropped 3 bases and J dropped 6 bases, with 10 bases sitting between them. This CDR3 spans 13 amino acids. The germline V gene encodes CDR1 MNHEY and CDR2 SMNVEV (reference sequence). Time point denoted: week 11, during vaccination. Every single dose of the vaccine, 300 ug of mutant IDH1 20-mer peptide, came with topical imiquimod. The sample consisted of PBMCs, taken from a glioma patient whose treatment included an IDH1 peptide vaccine. This receptor was obtained from a woman between 18 and 29 years old with glioma. This chain links TRBV27 with TRBJ2-3; D is undetermined. CDR3 sequence: CASSFGVVDTQYF. The CDR3 nucleotides read TGTGCCAGCAGTTTCGGAGTTGTGGATACGCAGTATTTT.